The rows below give T cell receptor beta chains drawn from one sample of a study of blood T cell repertoires in COVID-19. Profiled with immunoSEQ multiplex PCR; TCRdb holds only in-frame clones, not every one. Among some 120,000 clones, over 75% were seen once, and the ten largest hold 25% to 30%. Sequencing was carried out using peripheral blood. Receptor source: an elderly woman with acute or convalescent COVID-19. CDR3s include the opening cysteine and the closing phenylalanine or tryptophan. The order of the fields is J gene, clone size, D gene, V gene, CDR3 DNA, CDR3 protein. D genes are given only for firm matches. A row's size may be missing; if present it is once, few, many or a size class.

TRBJ2-1 NA TRBD2 TRBV5-4 TGTGCCAGCAGCCCCACTAGCGGCCTCAGCAATGAGCAGTTCTTC CASSPTSGLSNEQFF
TRBJ1-1 NA NA TRBV15 TGTGCCACCAGCTTGGGAGGGGACACTGAAGCTTTCTTT CATSLGGDTEAFF
TRBJ1-5 NA NA TRBV27 TGTGCCAGCAGTTTTCTGTCCCCTACCGGGACAATACAGCCCCAGCATTTT CASSFLSPTGTIQPQHF
TRBJ1-3 few TRBD1 TRBV18 TGTGCCAGCTCCTGGGACAGGGCTGGAAACACCATATATTTT CASSWDRAGNTIYF
TRBJ2-5 NA TRBD1 TRBV18 TGTGCCAGCTCGCAGACAGGGGGCCAAGAGACCCAGTACTTC CASSQTGGQETQYF
TRBJ1-1 NA NA TRBV7-3 TGTGCCAGCAGCTTCGCTAGGCGGGGTGCTGAAGCTTTCTTT CASSFARRGAEAFF
TRBJ1-1 NA NA TRBV7-3 TGTGCCAGCAGCATCCAGGGATACACTGAAGCTTTCTTT CASSIQGYTEAFF
TRBJ2-2 NA TRBD1 TRBV13 TGTGCCAGCAGCACGACAGGGGGCACCGGGGAGCTGTTTTTT CASSTTGGTGELFF
TRBJ1-2 NA NA TRBV18 TGTGCCAGCTCACCTCCCTTGGGGGAGGCGTTGGGCTACACCTTC CASSPPLGEALGYTF
TRBJ1-2 few NA TRBV6-5 TGTGCCAGCAGGAACAGGTTACAACGTGGCTACACCTTC CASRNRLQRGYTF
TRBJ1-1 NA NA TRBV15 TGTGCCACCAGCAGAGATCCCTGGGAATCGAGGGACACTGAAGCTTTCTTT CATSRDPWESRDTEAFF
TRBJ1-4 once TRBD1 TRBV3-1/TRBV3-2 TGTGCCAGCAGCCAACGCGGGACAGATGAAAAACTGTTTTTT CASSQRGTDEKLFF
TRBJ1-2 NA NA TRBV6-5 TGTGCCAGCAGTTACGGCGGCAGCGGATATGGCTACACCTTC CASSYGGSGYGYTF
TRBJ2-1 NA NA TRBV5-1 TGCGCCAGCAGCCCCGGGACAAACAATGAGCAGTTCTTC CASSPGTNNEQFF
TRBJ2-2 NA TRBD2 TRBV9 TGTGCCAGCAGCGTTTCTCCTAGCGGCCGGGGTGGGGAGCTGTTTTTT CASSVSPSGRGGELFF